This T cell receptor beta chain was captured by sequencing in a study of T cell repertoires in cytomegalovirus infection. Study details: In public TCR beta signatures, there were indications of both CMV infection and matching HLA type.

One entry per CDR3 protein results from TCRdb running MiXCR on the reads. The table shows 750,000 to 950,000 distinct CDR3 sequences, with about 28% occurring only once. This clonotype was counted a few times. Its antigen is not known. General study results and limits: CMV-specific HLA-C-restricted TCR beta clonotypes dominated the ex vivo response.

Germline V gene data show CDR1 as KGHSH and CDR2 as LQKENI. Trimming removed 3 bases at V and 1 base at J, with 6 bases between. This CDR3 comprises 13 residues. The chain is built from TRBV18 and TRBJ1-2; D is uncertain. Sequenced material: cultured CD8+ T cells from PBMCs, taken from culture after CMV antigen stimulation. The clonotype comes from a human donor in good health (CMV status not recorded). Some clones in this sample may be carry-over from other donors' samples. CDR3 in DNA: TGTGCCAGCTCACCTGAGGATAACTATGGCTACACCTTC. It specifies CASSPEDNYGYTF. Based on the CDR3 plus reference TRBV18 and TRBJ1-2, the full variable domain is NAGVMQNPRHLVRRRGQEARLRCSPMKGHSHVYWYRQLPEEGLKFMVYLQKENIIDESGMPKERFSAEFPKEGPSILRIQQVVRGDSAAYFCASSPEDNYGYTFGSGTRLTVV.